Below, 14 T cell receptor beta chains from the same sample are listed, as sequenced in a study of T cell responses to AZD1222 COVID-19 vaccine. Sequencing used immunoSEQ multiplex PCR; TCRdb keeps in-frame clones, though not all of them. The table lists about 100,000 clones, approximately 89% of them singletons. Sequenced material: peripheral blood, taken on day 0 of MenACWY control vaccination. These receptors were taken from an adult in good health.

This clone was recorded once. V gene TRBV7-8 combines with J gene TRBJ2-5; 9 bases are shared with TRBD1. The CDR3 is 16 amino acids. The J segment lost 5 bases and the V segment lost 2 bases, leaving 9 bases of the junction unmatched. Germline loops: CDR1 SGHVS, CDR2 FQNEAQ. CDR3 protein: CASSLTNLGQGETQYF. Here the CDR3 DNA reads TGTGCCAGCAGCTTAACAAATCTGGGACAGGGTGAGACCCAGTACTTC.

The CDR3 here is CASSLGQNTEAFF. CDR3 sequence (DNA): TGTGCCAGCAGCTTAGGACAGAACACTGAAGCTTTCTTT. This rearrangement joins TRBV7-8 to TRBJ1-1; D unclear. CDR1 SGHVS and CDR2 FQNEAQ come from the germline V gene. The V end lost 1 base, the J end lost 1 base, and 4 bases lay between the germline ends. The CDR3 is made up of 13 amino acids. Filled out from reference TRBV7-8 and TRBJ1-1, the complete variable domain reads GAGVSQSPRYKVAKRGQDVALRCDPISGHVSLFWYQQALGQGPEFLTYFQNEAQLDKSGLPSDRFFAERPEGSVSTLKIQRTQQEDSAVYLCASSLGQNTEAFFGQGTRLTVV.

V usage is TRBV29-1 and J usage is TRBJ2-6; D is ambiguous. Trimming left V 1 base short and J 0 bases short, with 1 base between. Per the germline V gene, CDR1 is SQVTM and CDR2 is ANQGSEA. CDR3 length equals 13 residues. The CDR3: CSVEVSGANVLTF. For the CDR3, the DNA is TGCAGCGTTGAAGTCTCTGGGGCCAACGTCCTGACTTTC.

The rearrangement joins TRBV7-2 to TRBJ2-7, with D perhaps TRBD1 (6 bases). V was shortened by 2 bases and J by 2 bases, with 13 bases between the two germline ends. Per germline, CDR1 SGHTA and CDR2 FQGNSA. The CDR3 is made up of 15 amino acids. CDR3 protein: CASSLNGNRAYEQYF. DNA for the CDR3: TGTGCCAGCAGCTTAAATGGAAACAGGGCCTACGAGCAGTACTTC.

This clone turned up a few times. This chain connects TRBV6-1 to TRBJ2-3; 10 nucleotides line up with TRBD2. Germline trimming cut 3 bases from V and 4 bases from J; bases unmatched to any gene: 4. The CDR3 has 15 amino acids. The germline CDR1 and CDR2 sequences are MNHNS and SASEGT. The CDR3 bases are TGTGCCAGCAGTGAGTCTAGCGGGAGCCCAGATACGCAGTATTTT. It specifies CASSESSGSPDTQYF.

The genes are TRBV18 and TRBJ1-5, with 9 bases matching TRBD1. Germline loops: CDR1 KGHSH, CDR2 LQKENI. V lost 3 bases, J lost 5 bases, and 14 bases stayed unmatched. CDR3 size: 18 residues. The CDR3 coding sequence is TGTGCCAGCTCACCGCATACCGGGACAGGGAAAGGGTATCAGCCCCAGCATTTT. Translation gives CASSPHTGTGKGYQPQHF.

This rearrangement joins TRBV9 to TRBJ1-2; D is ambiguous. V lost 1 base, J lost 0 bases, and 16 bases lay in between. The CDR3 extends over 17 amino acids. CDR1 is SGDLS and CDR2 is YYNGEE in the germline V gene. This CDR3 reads CASSVIHETPTNYGYTF. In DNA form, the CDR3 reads TGTGCCAGCAGCGTAATTCACGAGACACCGACTAACTATGGCTACACCTTC.

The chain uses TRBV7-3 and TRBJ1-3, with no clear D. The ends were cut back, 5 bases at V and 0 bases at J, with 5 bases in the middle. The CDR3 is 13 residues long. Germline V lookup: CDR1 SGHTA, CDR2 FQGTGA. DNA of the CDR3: TGTGCCAGCAGCCCAGACTCTGGAAACACCATATATTTT. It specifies CASSPDSGNTIYF.

CDR3 DNA sequence: TGTGCCAGCAGATCCGGACAGTCTTCTATGCGCTACACCTTC. The encoded protein is CASRSGQSSMRYTF. The V call is TRBV6-5, the J call TRBJ1-2; a possible D gene is TRBD1 (6 bases). This CDR3 is built from 14 residues. Germline lookup yields CDR1 MNHEY and CDR2 SVGAGI. The ends were cut back, 6 bases at V and 9 bases at J, with 20 bases in the middle.

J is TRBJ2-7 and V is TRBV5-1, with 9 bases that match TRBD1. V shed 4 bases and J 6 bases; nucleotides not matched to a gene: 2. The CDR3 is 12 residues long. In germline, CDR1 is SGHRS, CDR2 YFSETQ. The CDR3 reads CASSLGQGEQYF. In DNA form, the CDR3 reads TGCGCCAGCAGCCTGGGACAGGGCGAGCAGTACTTC.

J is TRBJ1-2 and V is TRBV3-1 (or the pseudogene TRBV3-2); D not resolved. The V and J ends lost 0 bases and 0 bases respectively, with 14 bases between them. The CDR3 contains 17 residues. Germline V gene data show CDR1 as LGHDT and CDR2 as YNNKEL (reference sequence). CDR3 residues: CASSQEGWVGSNYGYTF. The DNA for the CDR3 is TGTGCCAGCAGCCAAGAAGGGTGGGTAGGGTCTAACTATGGCTACACCTTC.

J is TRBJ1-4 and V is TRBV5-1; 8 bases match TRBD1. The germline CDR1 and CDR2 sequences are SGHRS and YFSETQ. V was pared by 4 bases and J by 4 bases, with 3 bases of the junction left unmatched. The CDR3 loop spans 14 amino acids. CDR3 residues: CASSVGQGNEKLFF. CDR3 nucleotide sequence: TGCGCCAGCAGCGTTGGACAGGGTAATGAAAAACTGTTTTTT.

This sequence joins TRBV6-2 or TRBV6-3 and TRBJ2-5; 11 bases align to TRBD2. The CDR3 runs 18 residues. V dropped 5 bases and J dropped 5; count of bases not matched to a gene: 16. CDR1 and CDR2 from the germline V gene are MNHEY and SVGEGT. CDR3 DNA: TGTGCCAGCAGTCCCGGGACTAGCGGTCACACTTGGAGGGAGACCCAGTACTTC. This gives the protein CASSPGTSGHTWRETQYF.

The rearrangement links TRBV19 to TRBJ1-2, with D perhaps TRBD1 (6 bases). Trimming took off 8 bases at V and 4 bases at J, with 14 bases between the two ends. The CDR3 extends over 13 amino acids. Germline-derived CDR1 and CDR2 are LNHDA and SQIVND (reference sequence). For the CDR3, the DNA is TGTGCCAGTGGCGAACAGGGAACCTATGGCTACACCTTC. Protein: CASGEQGTYGYTF.